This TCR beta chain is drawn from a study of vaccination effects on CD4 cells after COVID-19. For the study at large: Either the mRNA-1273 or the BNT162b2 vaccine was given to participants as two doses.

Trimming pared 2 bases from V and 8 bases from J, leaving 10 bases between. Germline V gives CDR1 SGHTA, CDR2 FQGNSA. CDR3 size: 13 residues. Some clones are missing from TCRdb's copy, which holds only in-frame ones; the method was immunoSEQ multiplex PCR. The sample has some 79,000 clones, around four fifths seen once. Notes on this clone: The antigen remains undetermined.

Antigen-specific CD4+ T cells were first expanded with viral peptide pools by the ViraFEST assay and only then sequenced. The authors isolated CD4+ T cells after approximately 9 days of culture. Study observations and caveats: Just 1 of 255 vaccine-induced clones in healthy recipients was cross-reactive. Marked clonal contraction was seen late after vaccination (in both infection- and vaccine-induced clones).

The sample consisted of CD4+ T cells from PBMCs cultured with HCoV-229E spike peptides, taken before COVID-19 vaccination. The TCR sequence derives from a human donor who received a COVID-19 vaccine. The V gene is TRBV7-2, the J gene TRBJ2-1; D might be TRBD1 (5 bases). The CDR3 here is CASSLQGRDEQFF. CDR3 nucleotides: TGTGCCAGCAGCTTACAGGGTCGCGATGAGCAGTTCTTC. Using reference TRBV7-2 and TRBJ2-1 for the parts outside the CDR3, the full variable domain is GAGVSQSPSNKVTEKGKDVELRCDPISGHTALYWYRQSLGQGLEFLIYFQGNSAPDKSGLPSDRFSAERTGGSVSTLTIQRTQQEDSAVYLCASSLQGRDEQFFGPGTRLTVL.